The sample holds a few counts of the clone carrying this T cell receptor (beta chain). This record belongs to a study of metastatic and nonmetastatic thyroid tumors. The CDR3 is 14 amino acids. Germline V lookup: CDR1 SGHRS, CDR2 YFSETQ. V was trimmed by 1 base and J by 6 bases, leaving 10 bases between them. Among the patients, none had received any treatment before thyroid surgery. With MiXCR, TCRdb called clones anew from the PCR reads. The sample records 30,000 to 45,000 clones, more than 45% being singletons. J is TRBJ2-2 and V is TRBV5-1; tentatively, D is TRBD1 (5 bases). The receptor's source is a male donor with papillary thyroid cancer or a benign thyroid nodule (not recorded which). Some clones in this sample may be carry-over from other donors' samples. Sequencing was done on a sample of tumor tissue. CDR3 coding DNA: TGCGCCAGCAGCTTGTTCCAGGGCTCCGGGGAGCTGTTTTTT. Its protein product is CASSLFQGSGELFF.